Presented here are 15 T cell receptor beta chains from one specimen sequenced in a study of shared clonotypes between healthy human individuals. Produced via immunoSEQ multiplex PCR; TCRdb's table is partial and in-frame only. The sample includes 600,000 to 750,000 clones, more than 70% of them seen just once. The sample was memory CD4+ T cells sorted from blood. Subset given: CD45RA-negative fraction. The receptors derive from a woman aged 30 to 39 in good health.

The J gene is TRBJ1-3, the V gene TRBV5-1; weak D call: TRBD1 (6 bases). Looked up from germline, CDR1 is SGHRS and CDR2 is YFSETQ. Trimming left V 4 bases short and J 0 bases short, with 11 bases between. CDR3 length: 15 amino acids. CDR3 sequence: CASSLDSFSGNTIYF. The CDR3 nucleotides are TGCGCCAGCAGCCTGGACAGCTTCTCTGGAAACACCATATATTTT. The entire variable domain, with the rest obtained from reference TRBV5-1 and TRBJ1-3, is as follows: KAGVTQTPRYLIKTRGQQVTLSCSPISGHRSVSWYQQTPGQGLQFLFEYFSETQRNKGNFPGRFSGRQFSNSRSEMNVSTLELGDSALYLCASSLDSFSGNTIYFGEGSWLTVV.

V usage is TRBV6-1 and J usage is TRBJ1-2, with D uncertain. Per germline, CDR1 MNHNS and CDR2 SASEGT. With 3 bases removed from V and 7 bases from J, the gap between germline ends came to 12 bases. The CDR3 length is 13 residues. CDR3 nucleotide sequence: TGTGCCAGCAGTGACGAGGGAGAAGGTGGCTACACCTTC. The encoded protein is CASSDEGEGGYTF.

This chain joins TRBV19 and TRBJ1-5; 8 nucleotides align to TRBD1. Germline CDR1 LNHDA, CDR2 SQIVND (reference sequence). V was clipped by 2 bases and J by 2 bases; unmatched bases: 5. The CDR3 is 16 residues long. The CDR3 bases are TGTGCCAGTAGTATACCGGACAGGGCTGGCAATCAGCCCCAGCATTTT. It yields the protein CASSIPDRAGNQPQHF.

The sample holds a few counts of this clone. The chain recombines TRBV28 with TRBJ2-3, with D unclear. Germline V gives CDR1 MDHEN, CDR2 SYDVKM. The V end lost 6 bases, the J end lost 8 bases, and 9 bases lay between the germline ends. CDR3 length: 11 amino acids. CDR3 bases: TGTGCCAGCAGCCGCAGGCCTACGCAGTATTTT. Encoded protein: CASSRRPTQYF. The full variable domain, completed using reference TRBV28 and TRBJ2-3, is DVKVTQSSRYLVKRTGEKVFLECVQDMDHENMFWYRQDPGLGLRLIYFSYDVKMKEKGDIPEGYSVSREKKERFSLILESASTNQTSMYLCASSRRPTQYFGPGTRLTVL.

V gene TRBV6-5 combines with J gene TRBJ1-5; perhaps TRBD1 as D (6 bases). V was pared by 7 bases and J by 7 bases, with 14 bases between. The germline gives CDR1 MNHEY, CDR2 SVGAGI. CDR3 length equals 13 residues. The CDR3 DNA reads TGTGCCAGCAACGGGGGGCTAGGACAGCCCCAGCATTTT. It translates to CASNGGLGQPQHF.

The V call is TRBV4-2, the J call TRBJ2-3; TRBD2 aligns across 10 bases. This CDR3 region has 18 residues. With 4 bases clipped from V and 0 bases from J, the junction kept 10 bases outside the gene matches. Germline V gene lookup returns CDR1 LGHNA and CDR2 YNFKEQ. The CDR3 sequence is CASSRRLAGSSSTDTQYF. In DNA, the CDR3 is TGTGCCAGCAGCCGCCGACTAGCGGGCTCTTCTAGCACAGATACGCAGTATTTT.

This clone has only a few counts. The CDR3 loop is CSVSVPGLGGDEQYF. As DNA, the CDR3 is TGCAGCGTATCAGTACCGGGACTAGGTGGCGACGAGCAGTACTTC. The J gene is TRBJ2-5, the V gene TRBV29-1, with TRBD2 identical over 8 bases. The DNA end lines up better with TRBJ2-7; the J call may be wrong. Per germline, CDR1 SQVTM and CDR2 ANQGSEA. CDR3 size: 15 residues.

The chain employs TRBV14 and TRBJ1-4; no clear D. This CDR3 is 12 amino acids long. CDR1 and CDR2 from the germline V gene are SGHDN and FVKESK. Trimming left V 6 bases short and J 0 bases short, with 2 bases between. CDR3 in DNA: TGTGCCAGCAGTCCAACTAATGAAAAACTGTTTTTT. It encodes CASSPTNEKLFF.

There are a few counts of this clone. The V call is TRBV7-2, the J call TRBJ2-2; D is unclear. V was cut by 3 bases and J by 4 bases, with 21 bases left in between. The V gene's germline CDR1 is SGHTA and CDR2 FQGNSA. The CDR3 has 18 residues. CDR3 amino acids: CASSFKASAVGRTGELFF. For the CDR3, the DNA is TGTGCCAGCAGCTTTAAAGCGTCGGCAGTCGGCCGCACCGGGGAGCTGTTTTTT. Complete variable domain (other parts from reference TRBV7-2 and TRBJ2-2): GAGVSQSPSNKVTEKGKDVELRCDPISGHTALYWYRQSLGQGLEFLIYFQGNSAPDKSGLPSDRFSAERTGGSVSTLTIQRTQQEDSAVYLCASSFKASAVGRTGELFFGEGSRLTVL.

Worth noting for this clone: A much larger clone lies one base from this, so it may be a read error. The sample carries other DNA sequences with the same CDR3. V gene TRBV6-5 combines with J gene TRBJ2-2; TRBD1 is a possible D gene (6 bases). Trimming took 6 bases from V and 1 from J, leaving 6 bases between them. The CDR3 contains 13 residues. In germline, CDR1 is MNHEY, CDR2 SVGAGI. The CDR3 loop is CASRQGNTGELFF. CDR3 DNA sequence: TGTGCCAGCAGACAGGGGAACACCGGGGAGCTGTTTTTT.

This clone was found a few times. The rearrangement joins TRBV19 to TRBJ1-5, with D possibly matching TRBD1 (5 bases). The germline CDR1 and CDR2 sequences are LNHDA and SQIVND (reference sequence). Trimming removed 7 bases at V and 4 bases at J, with 14 bases between. CDR3 length equals 14 residues. CDR3 in DNA: TGTGCCAGTACCGGTTGGGGCATAAATCAGCCCCAGCATTTT. It translates to CASTGWGINQPQHF.

This clone was seen more than once but under ten times. The chain has TRBV28 and TRBJ1-4; 7 bases map to TRBD1. The junction had 8 bases not matched to a gene; V was cut back by 5 bases and J by 8 bases. Per germline, CDR1 MDHEN and CDR2 SYDVKM. The CDR3 length is 14 residues. DNA of the CDR3: TGTGCCAGCAGTAACAGGGGAATAGGCGAAAAACTGTTTTTT. Its protein product is CASSNRGIGEKLFF. The entire variable domain, with the rest obtained from reference TRBV28 and TRBJ1-4, is as follows: DVKVTQSSRYLVKRTGEKVFLECVQDMDHENMFWYRQDPGLGLRLIYFSYDVKMKEKGDIPEGYSVSREKKERFSLILESASTNQTSMYLCASSNRGIGEKLFFGSGTQLSVL.

For this clone: A read error is the likely source, as a far larger clone sits one nucleotide away. The chain uses TRBV5-6 and TRBJ2-2, with 11 bases identical to TRBD2. From germline, CDR1 is SGHDT and CDR2 YYEEEE. The junction had 10 bases not matched to a gene; V was cut back by 1 base and J by 8 bases. The CDR3 runs to 17 residues. The chain's CDR3 is CASSLYRGLAGGGELFF. The CDR3 coding sequence is TGTGCCAGCAGCTTGTATCGCGGTCTAGCGGGAGGAGGGGAGCTGTTTTTT.

J is TRBJ1-5 and V is TRBV7-9, with a possible D match to TRBD1 (5 bases). CDR3 length equals 14 residues. V lost 10 bases and J 4 bases, leaving 17 bases between the germline ends. The germline gives CDR1 SEHNR, CDR2 FQNEAQ (reference sequence). CDR3 amino acids: CATTDPSGNQPQHF. CDR3 in DNA: TGTGCCACGACAGATCCATCAGGGAATCAGCCCCAGCATTTT.

This chain joins TRBV27 and TRBJ1-1; the D gene is possibly TRBD1 (5 bases). The CDR3 consists of 14 residues. Germline CDR1 and CDR2: MNHEY and SMNVEV (reference sequence). V dropped 1 base and J dropped 4 bases, with 10 bases sitting between them. CDR3 in DNA: TGTGCCAGCAGTTTATGGGGGGAATTCACTGAAGCTTTCTTT. Protein: CASSLWGEFTEAFF.